This T cell receptor (beta chain) was sequenced in a study of T cells in Graves' hyperthyroidism and ophthalmopathy. Template material for amplifying TCR beta CDR3 regions consisted of RNA transcripts. Carried out on the TCR CDR3, a first-round RT-PCR used the HTBI primer set. MiXCR, run by TCRdb on the multiplex PCR reads, gives a single entry per CDR3 protein. This sample yields about 400,000 distinct CDR3 sequences, of which 15% to 18% are seen a single time; 7.7% belongs to the top ten. This clonotype occurred many times. The CDR3 is 16 amino acids. Trimming stripped 5 bases from V and 6 bases from J, with 20 bases between. The germline CDR1 and CDR2 sequences are SGHTA and FQGTGA.

The chain links TRBV7-3 to TRBJ2-1; D is unclear. This TCR was recovered from a woman between 18 and 29 years old with Graves' hyperthyroidism. The specimen was blood. The chain's CDR3 is CASSRTVAPGANEQFF. CDR3 nucleotides: TGTGCCAGCAGCCGGACGGTCGCGCCAGGCGCCAATGAGCAGTTCTTC. Full variable domain (rest looked up from reference TRBV7-3 and TRBJ2-1): GAGVSQTPSNKVTEKGKYVELRCDPISGHTALYWYRQSLGQGPEFLIYFQGTGAADDSGLPNDRFFAVRPEGSVSTLKIQRTERGDSAVYLCASSRTVAPGANEQFFGPGTRLTVL.